The present entry profiles one TCR beta chain with its context. This CDR3 has 14 residues. The germline gives CDR1 MDHEN, CDR2 SYDVKM. V lost 8 bases and J lost 0; bases outside the gene matches: 1. The sample comes from a study of blood T cell repertoires in COVID-19. Sequencing was performed with immunoSEQ multiplex PCR; in TCRdb, only in-frame clones are kept and a portion is missing. The profile shows 200,000 or so clones, over 75% of them singletons. The receptor's source is a man aged 30 to 39 in a cohort exposed to, infected with or recovered from COVID-19 (not recorded which). The V gene is TRBV28, the J gene TRBJ1-3, with 10 bases identical to TRBD1. Sequencing used PBMCs or T cells enriched from blood (not recorded which). CDR3: CASRTGGSGNTIYF. The DNA for the CDR3 is TGTGCCAGCCGGACAGGGGGCTCTGGAAACACCATATATTTT.